The 25 T cell receptor beta chains reported below all come from one sample, sequenced in a study of human T cells and chemical hapten exposure. The time point was: healthy volunteer bleed at 2 weeks. Unfractionated whole blood was the source from which total RNA was extracted. MiXCR, run by TCRdb on the RACE reads, gives a single entry per CDR3 protein. Of 100,000 to 150,000 distinct CDR3 sequences in the sample, roughly 9% were seen once. Material for sequencing was whole blood. The receptor source for this set is a male donor in good health. Some clones in this sample may be carry-over from other donors' samples.

J is TRBJ2-5 and V is TRBV5-4; TRBD1 agrees at 9 bases. This CDR3 spans 14 amino acids. From germline, CDR1 is SGHNT and CDR2 YYREEE (reference sequence). The J segment lost 2 bases and the V segment lost 2 bases, leaving 1 base of the junction unmatched. This chain's CDR3 is CASSLQGAQETQYF. CDR3 sequence (DNA): TGTGCCAGCAGCTTACAGGGGGCTCAAGAGACCCAGTACTTC.

The chain is built from TRBV5-1 and TRBJ1-5, with D tentatively TRBD1 (5 bases). The V and J ends lost 0 bases and 7 bases respectively, with 14 bases between them. Germline values: CDR1 SGHRS, CDR2 YFSETQ. The CDR3 length is 15 residues. DNA of the CDR3: TGCGCCAGCAGCTTGGCCGGGGCCTCGGGGCAGCCCCAGCATTTT. Its protein product is CASSLAGASGQPQHF.

This clonotype was detected a few times. The genes are TRBV7-9 and TRBJ1-2; tentative D call: TRBD1 (5 bases). The V end lost 1 base, the J end lost 2 bases, and 14 bases lay between the germline ends. In germline, CDR1 is SEHNR, CDR2 FQNEAQ (reference sequence). This CDR3 region has 16 residues. The CDR3 DNA follows: TGTGCCAGCAGCTTAGGGGGGTCGGCGGAAAACTATGGCTACACCTTC. Amino acid sequence: CASSLGGSAENYGYTF.

In regard to this clonotype: One junction end does not reproduce the germline sequence, and a read error may be involved. The chain has TRBV10-3 and TRBJ2-7; 10 positions match TRBD1. The CDR3 covers 16 residues. Germline V gene data show CDR1 as ENHRY and CDR2 as SYGVKD. CDR3 region: CAISESEGTGEIERYF. CDR3 sequence (DNA): TGTGCCATCAGTGAGTCCGAGGGGACAGGGGAAATCGAGCGGTACTTC.

This clonotype has a handful of counts. The V and J genes are TRBV27 and TRBJ2-2; no clear D. Germline CDR1 reads MNHEY; CDR2 reads SMNVEV (reference sequence). V lost 3 bases and J lost 4, with 6 bases in between. CDR3 length: 13 residues. This CDR3 reads CASSLRSTGELFF. The CDR3 DNA follows: TGTGCCAGCAGTTTGCGGTCCACCGGGGAGCTGTTTTTT.

In this sample, this clonotype turned up a few times. V and J are TRBV5-1 and TRBJ2-1; weak D call: TRBD2 (6 bases). V dropped 2 bases and J dropped 0 bases, with 9 bases sitting between them. CDR1 SGHRS and CDR2 YFSETQ come from the germline V gene. The length of the CDR3 is 15 residues. CDR3 amino acids: CASSFREPSYNEQFF. CDR3 coding DNA: TGCGCCAGCAGCTTCCGGGAGCCCTCCTACAATGAGCAGTTCTTC. The whole variable domain, remainder taken from reference TRBV5-1 and TRBJ2-1, is KAGVTQTPRYLIKTRGQQVTLSCSPISGHRSVSWYQQTPGQGLQFLFEYFSETQRNKGNFPGRFSGRQFSNSRSEMNVSTLELGDSALYLCASSFREPSYNEQFFGPGTRLTVL.

Comments on this clonotype: This may come from a read error, since a much larger clone is one base off. This rearrangement joins TRBV20-1 to TRBJ1-6; TRBD1 matches 9 bases. This CDR3 spans 15 amino acids. CDR1 is DFQATT and CDR2 is SNEGSKA in the germline V gene (reference sequence). With V trimmed by 5 bases and J by 8 bases, 10 bases remained unmatched. CDR3 in amino acids: CSAPLRRQGDSPLHF. As DNA, the CDR3 is TGCAGTGCTCCATTGAGGCGACAGGGGGATTCACCCCTCCACTTT.

V gene TRBV19 combines with J gene TRBJ2-7; 10 bases line up with TRBD2. Germline V gene lookup returns CDR1 LNHDA and CDR2 SQIVND (reference sequence). V lost 4 bases and J lost 1; bases outside the gene matches: 10. The CDR3 is 17 amino acids. The CDR3 DNA is TGTGCCAGTAGTAAGGGCGCCCTAGCGGGGGATTCCTACGAGCAGTACTTC. Translated: CASSKGALAGDSYEQYF.

This clonotype was seen more than once but under ten times. The CDR3 region is CASSISGDTYEQYF. The CDR3 coding sequence is TGTGCCAGCAGTATTAGCGGGGATACCTACGAGCAGTACTTC. The rearrangement links TRBV12-3 or TRBV12-4 to TRBJ2-7; 8 positions match TRBD2. CDR3 length: 14 amino acids. V shed 5 bases and J 2 bases; nucleotides not matched to a gene: 5.

In this sample, this clonotype turned up many times. The J gene is TRBJ2-4, the V gene TRBV10-2; 7 bases align to TRBD2. The CDR3 covers 15 residues. CDR1 and CDR2 from the germline V gene are WSHSY and SAAADI. The junction had 11 bases not matched to a gene; V was cut back by 8 bases and J by 4 bases. CDR3 sequence (DNA): TGCGCCAGCTCAGTGGGAGCGGGACCAAAAAACATTCAGTACTTC. This sequence encodes CASSVGAGPKNIQYF.

The chain has TRBV30 and TRBJ2-1; 7 bases map to TRBD1. In germline, CDR1 is GTSNPN, CDR2 SVGIG (reference sequence). The CDR3 extends over 14 amino acids. The V segment lost 5 bases and the J segment 4 bases; nucleotides outside the gene matches: 8. CDR3 sequence: CAWGRGGFYNEQFF. For the CDR3, the DNA is TGTGCCTGGGGTAGAGGGGGCTTTTACAATGAGCAGTTCTTC.

This clonotype has just a few counts. J is TRBJ1-2 and V is TRBV19, with TRBD1 matching over 7 bases. V was clipped by 8 bases and J by 3 bases; unmatched bases: 3. Germline V CDR1 and CDR2: LNHDA, SQIVND (reference sequence). This CDR3 has 12 residues. The chain's CDR3 is CASDDRDYGYTF. The CDR3 DNA reads TGTGCCAGTGATGACAGGGACTATGGCTACACCTTC.

This clonotype was detected ten times or more. The chain employs TRBV28 and TRBJ1-1; TRBD1 matches at 8 bases. V dropped 4 bases and J dropped 3; count of bases not matched to a gene: 7. The CDR3 spans 15 residues. Germline V CDR1 and CDR2: MDHEN, SYDVKM. CDR3 loop: CASSSQRTGYTEAFF. The CDR3 DNA sequence: TGTGCCAGCAGTTCTCAACGGACAGGGTACACTGAAGCTTTCTTT.

In its sample, this clonotype was seen a few times. The J gene is TRBJ2-1, the V gene TRBV7-9, with TRBD1 as a possible D gene (5 bases). Germline V gene sequence: CDR1 SEHNR, CDR2 FQNEAQ (reference sequence). The length of the CDR3 is 16 residues. Trimming shortened V by 5 bases and J by 3 bases, and 17 bases separated the two germline ends. For the CDR3, the DNA is TGTGCCAGCAGCAGCTTGAAACAGGTTCTCTACAATGAGCAGTTCTTC. Translating it yields CASSSLKQVLYNEQFF.

To note about this clonotype: A read error is possible here, since a much larger clone lies one base away. V gene TRBV11-2 combines with J gene TRBJ1-1; D possibly corresponds to TRBD1 (5 bases). The ends were cut back, 10 bases at V and 4 bases at J, with 22 bases in the middle. There are 15 residues in the CDR3. In germline, CDR1 is SGHAT, CDR2 FQNNGV. This CDR3 is CANTDPGFAGTEAFF. The CDR3, as DNA: TGTGCCAACACCGACCCAGGGTTCGCGGGCACTGAAGCTTTCTTT.

With respect to this clonotype: A much larger clone lies one base from this, so it may be a read error. The chain has TRBV29-1 and TRBJ2-1; TRBD1 aligns across 8 bases. The CDR3 has 14 residues. CDR1 is SQVTM and CDR2 is ANQGSEA in the germline V gene. This chain's CDR3 is CIVVTYRGNNEQFF. CDR3 sequence (DNA): TGCATCGTTGTCACTTACAGGGGGAACAATGAGCAGTTCTTC.

This clonotype has just a few counts. J is TRBJ2-7 and V is TRBV27, with 8 positions matching TRBD1. This CDR3 is built from 15 residues. CDR1 and CDR2 from the germline V gene are MNHEY and SMNVEV (reference sequence). The V gene end was trimmed by 5 bases and the J gene end by 1 base; junction bases not matched to a gene: 7. This chain's CDR3 is CASSPHRQGSYEQYF. The CDR3 region has the DNA TGTGCCAGCAGTCCCCACAGACAGGGGTCCTACGAGCAGTACTTC.

This clonotype came up many times. This chain connects TRBV6-1 to TRBJ1-1; D remains ambiguous. Germline loops: CDR1 MNHNS, CDR2 SASEGT. V was cut by 1 base and J by 1 base, with 10 bases left in between. CDR3 length: 15 amino acids. The CDR3 loop reads CASSEGVSKNTEAFF. CDR3 nucleotides: TGTGCCAGCAGTGAAGGGGTCAGTAAGAACACTGAAGCTTTCTTT.

This clonotype was counted between two and nine times. The chain links TRBV7-6 to TRBJ2-1; D might be TRBD1 or TRBD2, each matching 5 bases. The CDR3 is 15 amino acids. CDR1 is SGHVS and CDR2 is FNYEAQ in the germline V gene. V lost 2 bases and J 4 bases, leaving 12 bases between the germline ends. This CDR3 is CASSLRDGVYNEQFF. The DNA for the CDR3 is TGTGCCAGCAGCTTAAGGGACGGGGTTTACAATGAGCAGTTCTTC.

This chain uses TRBV29-1 with TRBJ1-3; no reliable D call. The V and J ends lost 1 base and 0 bases respectively, with 10 bases between them. CDR1 is SQVTM, CDR2 ANQGSEA, per germline. This CDR3 has 15 amino acids. CDR3 in DNA: TGCAGCGTTGAAGTTCCCCATTTCTCTGGAAACACCATATATTTT. Residues: CSVEVPHFSGNTIYF.

V gene TRBV30 combines with J gene TRBJ1-5; tentatively, D is TRBD1 (5 bases). V was trimmed by 0 bases and J by 5 bases, leaving 8 bases between them. CDR3 length equals 13 residues. CDR1 is GTSNPN, CDR2 SVGIG, per germline (reference sequence). CDR3 region: CAWSVQTDQPQHF. The DNA for the CDR3 is TGTGCCTGGAGTGTACAGACAGATCAGCCCCAGCATTTT.

This clonotype was detected a few times. The rearrangement uses TRBV6-1 and TRBJ2-3; possibly TRBD2 for D (5 bases). Trimming left V 8 bases short and J 4 bases short, with 25 bases between. The CDR3 totals 17 residues. Germline CDR1 is MNHNS and CDR2 is SASEGT. The CDR3 DNA sequence: TGTGCCAGCCACGGGGTTTTGGGAGACGGAACCTCAGATACGCAGTATTTT. Translated, it gives CASHGVLGDGTSDTQYF.

The rearrangement links TRBV7-2 to TRBJ2-3; D is possibly TRBD1 (5 bases). The CDR3 spans 17 residues. The germline CDR1 and CDR2 sequences are SGHTA and FQGNSA. V gave up 0 bases and J gave up 3 bases, with 16 bases separating them. CDR3 loop: CASSLAPGKSRTDTQYF. The CDR3 DNA sequence: TGTGCCAGCAGCTTAGCCCCAGGGAAGTCTAGGACAGATACGCAGTATTTT.

This clonotype was detected only a few times. CDR3 in amino acids: CASSFDFGGPEQYF. CDR3 in DNA: TGCGCCAGCAGTTTTGACTTCGGTGGGCCTGAGCAGTACTTC. The rearrangement uses TRBV4-1 and TRBJ2-7; D gene uncertain. This CDR3 comprises 14 residues. The germline V gene encodes CDR1 MGHRA and CDR2 YSYEKL. V lost 6 bases and J 7 bases, leaving 19 bases between the germline ends.

This clonotype has ten or more counts. The chain joins TRBV5-1 to TRBJ2-1; D gene ambiguous. Per the germline V gene, CDR1 is SGHRS and CDR2 is YFSETQ. With 4 bases removed from V and 8 bases from J, the gap between germline ends came to 10 bases. The CDR3 spans 12 residues. This chain's CDR3 is CASSPATDEQFF. CDR3 DNA: TGCGCCAGCAGCCCGGCCACGGATGAGCAGTTCTTC.